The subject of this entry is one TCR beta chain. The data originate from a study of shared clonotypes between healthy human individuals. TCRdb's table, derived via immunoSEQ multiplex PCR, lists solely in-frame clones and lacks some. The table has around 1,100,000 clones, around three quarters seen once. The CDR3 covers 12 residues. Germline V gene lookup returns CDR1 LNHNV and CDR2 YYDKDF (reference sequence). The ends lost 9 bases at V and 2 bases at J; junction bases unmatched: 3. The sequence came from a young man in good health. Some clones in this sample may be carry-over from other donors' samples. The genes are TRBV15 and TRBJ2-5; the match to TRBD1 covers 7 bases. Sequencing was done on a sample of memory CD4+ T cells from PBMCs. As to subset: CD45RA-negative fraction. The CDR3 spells CATGTAQETQYF. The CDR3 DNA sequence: TGTGCCACTGGGACAGCTCAAGAGACCCAGTACTTC.